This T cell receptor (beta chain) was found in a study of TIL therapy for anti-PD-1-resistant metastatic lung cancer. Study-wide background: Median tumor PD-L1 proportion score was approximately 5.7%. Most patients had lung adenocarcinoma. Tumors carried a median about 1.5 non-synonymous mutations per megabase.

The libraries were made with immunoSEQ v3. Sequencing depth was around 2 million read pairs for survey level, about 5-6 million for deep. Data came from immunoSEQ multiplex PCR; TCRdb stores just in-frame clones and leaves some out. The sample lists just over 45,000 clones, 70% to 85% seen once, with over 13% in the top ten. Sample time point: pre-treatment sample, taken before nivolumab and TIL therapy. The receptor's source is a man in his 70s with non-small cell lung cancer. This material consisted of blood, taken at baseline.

CDR3: CASSERDGTSGRAGSSYNEQFF. CDR3 sequence (DNA): TGTGCCAGCAGTGAAAGGGACGGGACTAGCGGGAGGGCCGGGAGCTCCTACAATGAGCAGTTCTTC. The chain employs TRBV6-1 and TRBJ2-1; 16 nucleotides agree with TRBD2. Germline CDR1 reads MNHNS; CDR2 reads SASEGT. The CDR3 length is 22 residues. J lost 0 bases, V lost 2 bases, and 13 bases had no gene match.